This T cell receptor (beta chain) derives from a study of blood T cell repertoires in COVID-19. Whole-study context: Italy, Spain and the United States were the sources of the convalescent and acute COVID-19 samples.

Seattle-derived patients entered the study during active infection and were followed longitudinally. Between the trimmed V and J ends, which lost 2 bases and 8 bases, there was a span of 16 bases. This CDR3 is built from 15 residues. Per germline, CDR1 MNHEY and CDR2 SVGAGI. Using immunoSEQ multiplex PCR, the repertoire was profiled, and TCRdb retains in-frame clones only, with some absent. This sample has some 180,000 clones; roughly 88% occur once, and the top ten carry about 7%. The chain couples TRBV6-5 to TRBJ2-1; a weak D match, TRBD2 (5 bases). Sample: peripheral blood. The TCR was taken from a woman between 35 and 50 years old with COVID-19, enrolled during active disease. The CDR3 here is CASSYDYLTLDEQFF. The CDR3 DNA reads TGTGCCAGCAGTTACGACTATCTAACTCTCGATGAGCAGTTCTTC.